The TCR beta chain under discussion was sequenced for a study of naive and memory T cell subsets. Both TRBC1 and TRBC2 were covered by a beta constant-region primer of two equimolar oligonucleotides. TCRdb redid the calling of the UMI-ligation and nested PCR reads with MiXCR, one entry per CDR3 protein. The sample has some 150,000 distinct CDR3 sequences; approximately 17% are singletons. V lost 2 bases to trimming and J lost 6 bases, with 8 bases between them. CDR3 length equals 13 residues. Germline assignment: CDR1 LGHDT and CDR2 YNNKEL (reference sequence). In this sample, this clonotype turned up once. With a much larger clone just one base away, this may be a read error. No conserved phenylalanine or tryptophan ends this CDR3, so it is likely a read error.

Sequencing used naive CD4+ T cells from blood. The chain links TRBV3-1 to TRBJ2-4, with D tentatively TRBD1 (5 bases). This sequence originates from a human donor in good health. As DNA, the CDR3 is TGTGCCAGCAGCCAACCAGGGCGAAACATTCAGTACCTC. It encodes CASSQPGRNIQYL.